These T cell receptor beta chains were read from a single sample in a study of blood T cell repertoires in COVID-19. Repertoires were generated with immunoSEQ multiplex PCR, while TCRdb's copy carries only in-frame clones and drops some. The repertoire has 200,000 to 250,000 clones, 82% of them found once; the top ten carry approximately 12%. The sample comprised peripheral blood. These receptors all stem from a woman in her thirties or forties with acute or convalescent COVID-19. CDR3s include the opening cysteine and the closing phenylalanine or tryptophan. The D gene is left open where the match is weak. Only some rows state a clone size, as once, few, many or a class for expanded clones.

DNA: TGCGCCAGCAGCGCCGGAGGCACAGATACGCAGTATTTT
CDR3: CASSAGGTDTQYF
D: .
V: TRBV5-1
length: 13
J: TRBJ2-3
size: .

DNA: TGTGCCACCAGTGAAACCGGGACAGGGGGTTTCTACGAGCAGTACTTC
CDR3: CATSETGTGGFYEQYF
D: TRBD1
V: TRBV24-1
length: 16
J: TRBJ2-7
size: .

DNA: TGTGCCAGTAGTACTACAGGGCTGAGTGGCAATCAGCCCCAGCATTTT
CDR3: CASSTTGLSGNQPQHF
D: .
V: TRBV19
length: 16
J: TRBJ1-5
size: once

DNA: TGTGCCAGCAGCCAAGACGAAAGACAGGCGCGAAACACCATATATTTT
CDR3: CASSQDERQARNTIYF
D: .
V: TRBV3-1/TRBV3-2
length: 16
J: TRBJ1-3
size: .

DNA: TGTGCCAGCAGCAAAGGGTTCTCAGTTTTTTTTGCCAAAAACATTCAGTACTTC
CDR3: CASSKGFSVFFAKNIQYF
D: .
V: TRBV21-1
length: 18
J: TRBJ2-4
size: .

DNA: TGTGCCAGTAGTACCCAAGCGGGGGGGCTAAACGAGCAGTACTTC
CDR3: CASSTQAGGLNEQYF
D: TRBD2
V: TRBV19
length: 15
J: TRBJ2-7
size: few

DNA: TGTGCCAGTAGTATATTGATGACTTCTGAGACCCAGTACTTC
CDR3: CASSILMTSETQYF
D: .
V: TRBV19
length: 14
J: TRBJ2-5
size: .

DNA: TGTGCCAGCAGCCCCCCACTAGCGGGTCAAGAGACCCAGTACTTC
CDR3: CASSPPLAGQETQYF
D: TRBD2
V: TRBV3-1/TRBV3-2
length: 15
J: TRBJ2-5
size: .

DNA: TGTGCCAGCAGCATCCCAACGACACGAAACAATGAGCAGTTCTTC
CDR3: CASSIPTTRNNEQFF
D: .
V: TRBV7-9
length: 15
J: TRBJ2-1
size: .

DNA: TGTGCCAGCAGGGCCGGACAGGTGTCCTATGGCTACACCTTC
CDR3: CASRAGQVSYGYTF
D: TRBD1
V: TRBV2
length: 14
J: TRBJ1-2
size: .

DNA: TGTGCCAGTAGTTTGGGCATCAATTCACCCCTCCACTTT
CDR3: CASSLGINSPLHF
D: .
V: TRBV19
length: 13
J: TRBJ1-6
size: few

DNA: TGTGCCAGCAGCTCTCGAAGGTTGCGGGAGAACAATGAGCAGTTCTTC
CDR3: CASSSRRLRENNEQFF
D: TRBD2
V: TRBV3-1/TRBV3-2
length: 16
J: TRBJ2-1
size: .

DNA: TGTGCCAGCAGCTTAGAAGCGGGACACTACAATGAGCAGTTCTTC
CDR3: CASSLEAGHYNEQFF
D: .
V: TRBV7-6
length: 15
J: TRBJ2-1
size: .

DNA: TGTGCCAGCAGCCGCGCACGGAGACTAGCGGGAGGAAACTCCTACAATGAGCAGTTCTTC
CDR3: CASSRARRLAGGNSYNEQFF
D: TRBD2
V: TRBV11-3
length: 20
J: TRBJ2-1
size: .

DNA: TGTGCCAGCAGAGAGGACAGGGGTGGCAATCAGCCCCAGCATTTT
CDR3: CASREDRGGNQPQHF
D: TRBD1
V: TRBV27
length: 15
J: TRBJ1-5
size: .

DNA: TGTGCCAGCAGTGACAGGGTGGTACACTATGGCTACACCTTC
CDR3: CASSDRVVHYGYTF
D: .
V: TRBV2
length: 14
J: TRBJ1-2
size: .

DNA: TGTGCCAGCAGCCCAACCAGGGGGACAACTAATGAAAAACTGTTTTTT
CDR3: CASSPTRGTTNEKLFF
D: TRBD1
V: TRBV7-9
length: 16
J: TRBJ1-4
size: .

DNA: TGCAGTGCTAGTCGAGGGAACGGAAACACCATATATTTT
CDR3: CSASRGNGNTIYF
D: .
V: TRBV20-1
length: 13
J: TRBJ1-3
size: .

DNA: TGCGCCAGCAGCTTGGTGTCTGGACAGGGGGCAAACGAGCAGTACTTC
CDR3: CASSLVSGQGANEQYF
D: TRBD1
V: TRBV5-1
length: 16
J: TRBJ2-7
size: .

DNA: TGCGCCAGCAGACAGACTAGCGGCCAATCCTCCTACGAGCAGTACTTC
CDR3: CASRQTSGQSSYEQYF
D: TRBD2
V: TRBV10-2
length: 16
J: TRBJ2-7
size: .

DNA: TGTGCCAGCAGCGCAGGACAGCTCGTGTTTCTCACCCTCCACTTT
CDR3: CASSAGQLVFLTLHF
D: .
V: TRBV3-1/TRBV3-2
length: 15
J: TRBJ1-6
size: .

DNA: TGTGCCAGCAGCCCCGGGACTAACTACGAGCAGTACTTC
CDR3: CASSPGTNYEQYF
D: TRBD2
V: TRBV6-5
length: 13
J: TRBJ2-7
size: .

DNA: TGTGCCACCGGGGGACCTGAGGACACTGAAGCTTTCTTT
CDR3: CATGGPEDTEAFF
D: .
V: TRBV19
length: 13
J: TRBJ1-1
size: .

DNA: TGTGCCAGTAGTCTAGAGGAACGTGACAGAGAGACATATGGCTACACCTTC
CDR3: CASSLEERDRETYGYTF
D: .
V: TRBV19
length: 17
J: TRBJ1-2
size: .

DNA: TGCGCCAGCAGCCAAGAATGGGCGGGACCTAGAACCTACGAGCAGTACTTC
CDR3: CASSQEWAGPRTYEQYF
D: .
V: TRBV4-1
length: 17
J: TRBJ2-7
size: .

DNA: TGTGCCAGCAGCCGGCCCGGGACAGGGGTTAATGAAAAACTGTTTTTT
CDR3: CASSRPGTGVNEKLFF
D: TRBD1
V: TRBV3-1/TRBV3-2
length: 16
J: TRBJ1-4
size: .

DNA: TGTGCCATCAGTGACGGCGGCGGGACCGGAAGCGAGCAGTACTTC
CDR3: CAISDGGGTGSEQYF
D: .
V: TRBV10-3
length: 15
J: TRBJ2-7
size: few

DNA: TGTGCCACCAGTGGTGACAGAGATACGCAGTATTTT
CDR3: CATSGDRDTQYF
D: .
V: TRBV24-1
length: 12
J: TRBJ2-3
size: .

DNA: TGTGCCAGCAGCGTAGGAGATTCTGGGGCCAACGTCCTGACTTTC
CDR3: CASSVGDSGANVLTF
D: .
V: TRBV9
length: 15
J: TRBJ2-6
size: .

DNA: TGTGCCAGCAGCTTATCGGGACAGGGTAGAACGCAGTATTTT
CDR3: CASSLSGQGRTQYF
D: TRBD1
V: TRBV7-3
length: 14
J: TRBJ2-3
size: few

DNA: TGTGCCAGTAGTATAGTACAGCTGCGGCCCCAGCATTTT
CDR3: CASSIVQLRPQHF
D: .
V: TRBV19
length: 13
J: TRBJ1-5
size: .

DNA: TGCGCCAGCAGCCCGTCAGGGCTATCGGGCTACACCTTC
CDR3: CASSPSGLSGYTF
D: .
V: TRBV4-1
length: 13
J: TRBJ1-2
size: .

DNA: TGTGCCAGCAGCCCGCTGACAGGGGGCCCTTCTAACTATGGCTACACCTTC
CDR3: CASSPLTGGPSNYGYTF
D: TRBD1
V: TRBV7-9
length: 17
J: TRBJ1-2
size: .

DNA: TGTGCCAGCAGCTCCCTAGGACAGGGGGCCCCTGCCGGAAACACCATATATTTT
CDR3: CASSSLGQGAPAGNTIYF
D: TRBD1
V: TRBV5-4
length: 18
J: TRBJ1-3
size: .

DNA: TGTGCCAGCAGTCAAAAAACCCGGGGGCAAGAGACCCAGTACTTC
CDR3: CASSQKTRGQETQYF
D: .
V: TRBV6-6
length: 15
J: TRBJ2-5
size: .

DNA: TGCGCCAGCAGCCAAGATACACAGCGGGAGAACGATGAGCAGTTCTTC
CDR3: CASSQDTQRENDEQFF
D: TRBD2
V: TRBV4-3
length: 16
J: TRBJ2-1
size: .

DNA: TGTGCCAGCAGCTTAGCGTCGAGTCTTGGCGAGCAGTACTTC
CDR3: CASSLASSLGEQYF
D: .
V: TRBV7-2
length: 14
J: TRBJ2-7
size: once

DNA: TGTGCCAGTAGTTCTCGGACGACTATGAACACTGAAGCTTTCTTT
CDR3: CASSSRTTMNTEAFF
D: .
V: TRBV19
length: 15
J: TRBJ1-1
size: .

DNA: TGTGCCAGTAGTATCGATCCAGGGGACACTGAAGCTTTCTTT
CDR3: CASSIDPGDTEAFF
D: .
V: TRBV19
length: 14
J: TRBJ1-1
size: once

DNA: TGTGCCAGCAGTGAATGGACTGTCTACGCCGTCGATACGCAGTATTTT
CDR3: CASSEWTVYAVDTQYF
D: .
V: TRBV6-1
length: 16
J: TRBJ2-3
size: few

DNA: TGTGCCAGCAGCCACCGGATTAGCCCTAGCTCCTACGAGCAGTACTTC
CDR3: CASSHRISPSSYEQYF
D: .
V: TRBV14
length: 16
J: TRBJ2-7
size: .